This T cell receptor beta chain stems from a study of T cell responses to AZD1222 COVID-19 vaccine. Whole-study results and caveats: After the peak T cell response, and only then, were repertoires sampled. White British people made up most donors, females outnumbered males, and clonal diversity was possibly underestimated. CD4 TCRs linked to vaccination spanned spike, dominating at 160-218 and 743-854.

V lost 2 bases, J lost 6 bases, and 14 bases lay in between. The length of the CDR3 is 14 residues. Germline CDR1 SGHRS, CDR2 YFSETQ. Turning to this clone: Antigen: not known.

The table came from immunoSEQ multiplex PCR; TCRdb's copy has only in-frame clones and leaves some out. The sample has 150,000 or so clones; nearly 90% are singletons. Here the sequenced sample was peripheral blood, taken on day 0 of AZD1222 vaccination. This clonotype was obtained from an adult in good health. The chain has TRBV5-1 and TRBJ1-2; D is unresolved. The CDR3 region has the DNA TGCGCCAGCAGCTTCCAATCTACCGGAGATGGCTACACCTTC. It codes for CASSFQSTGDGYTF.